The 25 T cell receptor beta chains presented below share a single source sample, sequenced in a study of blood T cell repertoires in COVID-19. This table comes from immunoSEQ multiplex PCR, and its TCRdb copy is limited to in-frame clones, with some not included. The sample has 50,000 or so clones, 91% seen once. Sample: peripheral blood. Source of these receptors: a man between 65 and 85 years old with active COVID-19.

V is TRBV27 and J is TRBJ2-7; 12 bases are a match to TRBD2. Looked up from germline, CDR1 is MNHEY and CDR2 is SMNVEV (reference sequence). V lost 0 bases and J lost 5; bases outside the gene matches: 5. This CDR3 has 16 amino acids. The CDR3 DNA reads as TGTGCCAGCAGTTTATCGGCTAGCGGGGGGGCCCACGAGCAGTACTTC. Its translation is CASSLSASGGAHEQYF.

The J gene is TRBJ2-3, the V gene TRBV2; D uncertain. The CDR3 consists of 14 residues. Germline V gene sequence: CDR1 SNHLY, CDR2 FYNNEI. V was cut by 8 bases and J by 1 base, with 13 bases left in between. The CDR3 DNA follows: TGTGCCAGCCAATCCCAATTCCGCACAGATACGCAGTATTTT. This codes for CASQSQFRTDTQYF. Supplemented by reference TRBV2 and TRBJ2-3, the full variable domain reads EPEVTQTPSHQVTQMGQEVILRCVPISNHLYFYWYRQILGQKVEFLVSFYNNEISEKSEIFDDQFSVERPDGSNFTLKIRSTKLEDSAMYFCASQSQFRTDTQYFGPGTRLTVL.

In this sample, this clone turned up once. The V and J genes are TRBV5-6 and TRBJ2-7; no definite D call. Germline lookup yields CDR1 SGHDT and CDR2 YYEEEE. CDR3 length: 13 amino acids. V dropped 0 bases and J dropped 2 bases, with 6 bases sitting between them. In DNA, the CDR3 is TGTGCCAGCAGCTTGGATATCCCCTACGAGCAGTACTTC. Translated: CASSLDIPYEQYF.

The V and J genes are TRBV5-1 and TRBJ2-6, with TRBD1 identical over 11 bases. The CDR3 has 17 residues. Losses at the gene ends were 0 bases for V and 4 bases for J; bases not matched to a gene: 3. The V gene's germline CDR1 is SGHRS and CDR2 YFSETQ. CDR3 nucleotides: TGCGCCAGCAGCTTGGGGACAGGGGGCTTCGGGGCCAACGTCCTGACTTTC. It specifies CASSLGTGGFGANVLTF.

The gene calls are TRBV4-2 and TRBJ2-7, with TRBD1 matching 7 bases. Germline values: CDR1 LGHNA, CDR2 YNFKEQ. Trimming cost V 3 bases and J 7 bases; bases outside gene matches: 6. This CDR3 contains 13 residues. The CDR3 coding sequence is TGTGCCAGCAGCCAGGAACAGGGGATAGAGCAGTACTTC. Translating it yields CASSQEQGIEQYF.

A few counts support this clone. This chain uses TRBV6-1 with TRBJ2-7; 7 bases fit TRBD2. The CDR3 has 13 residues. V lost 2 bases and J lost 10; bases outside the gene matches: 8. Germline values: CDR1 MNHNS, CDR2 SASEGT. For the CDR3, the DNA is TGTGCCAGCAGTGAAAGGGAGGGTCAGACACAGTACTTC. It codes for CASSEREGQTQYF.

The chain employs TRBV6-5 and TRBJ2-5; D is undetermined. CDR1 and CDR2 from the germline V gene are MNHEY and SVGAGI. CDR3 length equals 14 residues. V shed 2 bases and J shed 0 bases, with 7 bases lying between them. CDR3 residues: CASSYGRYQETQYF. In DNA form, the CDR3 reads TGTGCCAGCAGTTACGGCAGGTACCAAGAGACCCAGTACTTC.

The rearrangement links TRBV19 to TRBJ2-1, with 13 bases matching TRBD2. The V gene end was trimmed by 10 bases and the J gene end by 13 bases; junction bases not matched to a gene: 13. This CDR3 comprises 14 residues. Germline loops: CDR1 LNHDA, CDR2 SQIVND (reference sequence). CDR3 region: CATIPRLAGGPQFF. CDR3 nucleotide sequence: TGTGCCACCATACCCAGACTAGCGGGGGGCCCACAGTTCTTC.

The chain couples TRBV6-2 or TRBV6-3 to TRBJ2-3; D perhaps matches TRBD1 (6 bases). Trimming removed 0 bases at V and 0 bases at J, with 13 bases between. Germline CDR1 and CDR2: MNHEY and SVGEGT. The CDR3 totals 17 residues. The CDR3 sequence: CASSYSSQGQSTDTQYF. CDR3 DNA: TGTGCCAGCAGTTACTCGTCCCAGGGGCAGAGCACAGATACGCAGTATTTT.

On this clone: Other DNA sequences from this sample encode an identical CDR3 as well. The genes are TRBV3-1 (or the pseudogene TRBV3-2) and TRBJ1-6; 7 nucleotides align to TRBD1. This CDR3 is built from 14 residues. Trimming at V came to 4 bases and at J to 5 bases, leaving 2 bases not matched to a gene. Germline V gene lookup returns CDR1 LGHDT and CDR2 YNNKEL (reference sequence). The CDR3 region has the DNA TGTGCCAGCAGCCCGGGACAGAATAATTCACCCCTCCACTTT. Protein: CASSPGQNNSPLHF.

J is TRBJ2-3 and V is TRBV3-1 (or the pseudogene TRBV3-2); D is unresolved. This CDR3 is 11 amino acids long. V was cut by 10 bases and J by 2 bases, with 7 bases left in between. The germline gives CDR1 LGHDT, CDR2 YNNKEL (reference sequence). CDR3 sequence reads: CATQNTDTQYF. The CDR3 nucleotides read TGTGCCACCCAGAACACAGATACGCAGTATTTT.

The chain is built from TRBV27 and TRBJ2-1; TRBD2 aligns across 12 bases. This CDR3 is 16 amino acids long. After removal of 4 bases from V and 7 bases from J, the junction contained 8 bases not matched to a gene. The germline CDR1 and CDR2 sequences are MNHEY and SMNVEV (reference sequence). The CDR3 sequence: CASSSSLAGGPNEQFF. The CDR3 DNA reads TGTGCCAGCAGTTCATCCCTAGCGGGGGGGCCGAATGAGCAGTTCTTC.

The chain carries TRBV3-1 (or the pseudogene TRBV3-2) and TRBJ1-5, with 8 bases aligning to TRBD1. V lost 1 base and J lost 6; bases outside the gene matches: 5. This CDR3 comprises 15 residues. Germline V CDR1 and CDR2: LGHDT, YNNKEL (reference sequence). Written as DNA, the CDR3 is TGTGCCAGCAGCCAAGCTACAGGGGGTAGTCAGCCCCAGCATTTT. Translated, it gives CASSQATGGSQPQHF.

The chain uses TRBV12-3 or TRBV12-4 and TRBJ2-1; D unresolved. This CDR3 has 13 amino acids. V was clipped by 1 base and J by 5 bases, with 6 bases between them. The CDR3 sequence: CASSLGANNEQFF. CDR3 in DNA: TGTGCCAGCAGTTTAGGGGCGAACAATGAGCAGTTCTTC.

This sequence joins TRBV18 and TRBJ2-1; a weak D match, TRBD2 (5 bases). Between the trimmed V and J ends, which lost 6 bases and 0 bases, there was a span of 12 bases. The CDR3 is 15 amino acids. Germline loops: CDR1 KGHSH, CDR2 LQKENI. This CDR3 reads CASSFGDGSYNEQFF. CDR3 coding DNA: TGTGCCAGCTCTTTCGGGGATGGCTCCTACAATGAGCAGTTCTTC.

CDR3 bases: TGTGCCAGCAGTGAATGGGGGGGAGGTTTGGATGAGCAGTTCTTC. It specifies CASSEWGGGLDEQFF. The chain couples TRBV6-1 to TRBJ2-1, with 7 bases fitting TRBD2. There are 15 residues in the CDR3. The V gene's germline CDR1 is MNHNS and CDR2 SASEGT. The V and J ends lost 2 bases and 8 bases, in that order; junction bases with no gene match: 9.

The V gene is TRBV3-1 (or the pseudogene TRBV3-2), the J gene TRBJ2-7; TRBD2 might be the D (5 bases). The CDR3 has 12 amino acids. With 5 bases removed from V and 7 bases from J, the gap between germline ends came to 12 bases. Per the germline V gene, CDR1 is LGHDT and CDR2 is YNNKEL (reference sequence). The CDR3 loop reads CASSLSGGEQYF. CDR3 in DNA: TGTGCCAGCAGCTTGAGTGGCGGGGAGCAGTACTTC.

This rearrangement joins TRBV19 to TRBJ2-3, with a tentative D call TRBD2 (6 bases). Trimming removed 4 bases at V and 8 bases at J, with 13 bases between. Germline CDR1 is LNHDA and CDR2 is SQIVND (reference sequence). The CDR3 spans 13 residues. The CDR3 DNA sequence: TGTGCCAGTAGTAACCTTCAGGGAGGTACGCAGTATTTT. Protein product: CASSNLQGGTQYF.

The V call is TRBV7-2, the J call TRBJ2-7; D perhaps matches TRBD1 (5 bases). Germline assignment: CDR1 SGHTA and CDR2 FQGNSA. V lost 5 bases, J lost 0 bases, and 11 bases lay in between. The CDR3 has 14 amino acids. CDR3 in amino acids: CASSHLDSSYEQYF. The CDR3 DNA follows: TGTGCCAGCAGCCACCTCGACAGCTCCTACGAGCAGTACTTC. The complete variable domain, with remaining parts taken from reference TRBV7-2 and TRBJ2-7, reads GAGVSQSPSNKVTEKGKDVELRCDPISGHTALYWYRQSLGQGLEFLIYFQGNSAPDKSGLPSDRFSAERTGGSVSTLTIQRTQQEDSAVYLCASSHLDSSYEQYFGPGTRLTVT.

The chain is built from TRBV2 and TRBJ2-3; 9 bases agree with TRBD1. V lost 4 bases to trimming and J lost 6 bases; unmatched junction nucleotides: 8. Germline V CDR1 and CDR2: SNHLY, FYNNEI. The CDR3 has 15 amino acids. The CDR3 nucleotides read TGTGCCAGCAGTGCCACAGGGGGCGGGCAGGATACGCAGTATTTT. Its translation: CASSATGGGQDTQYF.

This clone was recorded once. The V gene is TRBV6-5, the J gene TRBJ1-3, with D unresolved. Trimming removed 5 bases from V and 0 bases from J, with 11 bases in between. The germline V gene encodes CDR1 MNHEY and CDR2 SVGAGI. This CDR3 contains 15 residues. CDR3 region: CASSRTGNSGNTIYF. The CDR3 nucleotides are TGTGCCAGCAGTCGCACGGGTAACTCTGGAAACACCATATATTTT.

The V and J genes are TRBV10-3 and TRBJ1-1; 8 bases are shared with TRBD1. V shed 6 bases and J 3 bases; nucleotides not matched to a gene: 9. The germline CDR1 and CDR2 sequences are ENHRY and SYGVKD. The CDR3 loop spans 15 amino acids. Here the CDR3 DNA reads TGTGCCATCAGGGATCGACAGGGGACGGACACTGAAGCTTTCTTT. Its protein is CAIRDRQGTDTEAFF.

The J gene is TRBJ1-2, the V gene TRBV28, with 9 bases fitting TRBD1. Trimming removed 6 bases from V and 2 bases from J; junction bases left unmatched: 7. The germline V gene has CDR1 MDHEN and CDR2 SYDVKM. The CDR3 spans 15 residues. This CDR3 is CASRGEGTGNYGYTF. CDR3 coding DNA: TGTGCCAGCAGGGGGGAGGGGACAGGGAACTATGGCTACACCTTC.

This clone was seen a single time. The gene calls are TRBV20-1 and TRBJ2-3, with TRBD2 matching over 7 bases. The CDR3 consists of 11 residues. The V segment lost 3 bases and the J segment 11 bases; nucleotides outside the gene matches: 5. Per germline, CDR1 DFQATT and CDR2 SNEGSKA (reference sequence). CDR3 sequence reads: CSARSGGGQYF. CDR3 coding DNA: TGCAGTGCTAGGTCTGGGGGGGGGCAGTATTTT.

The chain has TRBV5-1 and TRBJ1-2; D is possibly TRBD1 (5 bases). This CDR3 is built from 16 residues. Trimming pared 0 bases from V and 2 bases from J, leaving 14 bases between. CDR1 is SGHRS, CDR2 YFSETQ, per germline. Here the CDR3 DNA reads TGCGCCAGCAGCTTGGGCGAAGACAGATCGAACTATGGCTACACCTTC. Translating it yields CASSLGEDRSNYGYTF.